Below are 9 T cell receptor beta chains sequenced from a single sample in a study of blood T cell repertoires in COVID-19. Method: immunoSEQ multiplex PCR; TCRdb's copy keeps in-frame clones and lacks some. The table lists roughly 78,000 clones, approximately 85% of them singletons. The sample taken for sequencing was peripheral blood. Every receptor here comes from a man aged 50 to 59 with acute or convalescent COVID-19.

The chain combines TRBV7-3 with TRBJ2-5; possible D gene TRBD2, 6 bases. Trimming left V 5 bases short and J 5 bases short, with 15 bases between. This CDR3 has 14 residues. CDR1 and CDR2 (germline): SGHTA, FQGTGA. DNA for the CDR3: TGTGCCAGCAGCCCGACTAGGAGCTCGGAGACCCAGTACTTC. Protein product: CASSPTRSSETQYF.

The V call is TRBV4-1, the J call TRBJ1-5; 10 bases line up with TRBD1. The V gene end was trimmed by 1 base and the J gene end by 0 bases; junction bases not matched to a gene: 6. CDR1 is MGHRA and CDR2 is YSYEKL in the germline V gene. The CDR3 consists of 18 residues. CDR3 sequence reads: CASSQGTGGTYSNQPQHF. For the CDR3, the DNA is TGCGCCAGCAGCCAAGGGACAGGGGGTACCTATAGCAATCAGCCCCAGCATTTT.

This clone was found once. The chain recombines TRBV27 with TRBJ2-1; 11 positions match TRBD2. The germline V gene encodes CDR1 MNHEY and CDR2 SMNVEV (reference sequence). Losses at the gene ends were 5 bases for V and 7 bases for J; bases not matched to a gene: 7. CDR3 length equals 15 residues. CDR3 DNA sequence: TGTGCCAGCAGTCCCTTAGCGGGGGGGCTTAATGAGCAGTTCTTC. Amino acids: CASSPLAGGLNEQFF.

This clone was seen just once. The chain carries TRBV6-5 and TRBJ1-2; TRBD1 aligns across 9 bases. V trimming: 2 bases; J trimming: 5 bases; junction bases outside the gene matches: 6. Germline CDR1 and CDR2: MNHEY and SVGAGI. The CDR3 spans 15 residues. CDR3 sequence reads: CASSYTRQGGYGYTF. CDR3 coding DNA: TGTGCCAGCAGTTACACGCGACAGGGGGGTTATGGCTACACCTTC.

This rearrangement joins TRBV7-9 to TRBJ1-4; D is uncertain. Trimming shortened V by 11 bases and J by 8 bases, and 21 bases separated the two germline ends. CDR3 length: 14 residues. Germline lookup yields CDR1 SEHNR and CDR2 FQNEAQ (reference sequence). CDR3 nucleotide sequence: TGTGCCGGTAGGTGGTGGGGAGGGTGGGAAAAACTGTTTTTT. Amino acids: CAGRWWGGWEKLFF.

The chain joins TRBV10-3 to TRBJ2-7, with D possibly TRBD1 on 5 matching bases. The CDR3 spans 15 residues. V shed 2 bases and J shed 1 base, with 12 bases lying between them. The germline V gene has CDR1 ENHRY and CDR2 SYGVKD. The CDR3 region is CAISEGARASYEQYF. In nucleotides, the CDR3 is TGTGCCATCAGTGAGGGGGCTAGGGCTTCCTACGAGCAGTACTTC.

This chain joins TRBV7-3 and TRBJ2-1; 11 bases align to TRBD1. The CDR3 contains 15 residues. Per the germline V gene, CDR1 is SGHTA and CDR2 is FQGTGA. The V gene end was trimmed by 4 bases and the J gene end by 7 bases; junction bases not matched to a gene: 6. DNA of the CDR3: TGTGCCAGCAGCTGGGGACAGGGGGATAGGAATGAGCAGTTCTTC. Its protein product is CASSWGQGDRNEQFF. Using reference TRBV7-3 and TRBJ2-1 for the parts outside the CDR3, the full variable domain is GAGVSQTPSNKVTEKGKYVELRCDPISGHTALYWYRQSLGQGPEFLIYFQGTGAADDSGLPNDRFFAVRPEGSVSTLKIQRTERGDSAVYLCASSWGQGDRNEQFFGPGTRLTVL.

The chain employs TRBV5-5 and TRBJ2-5, with 9 bases lining up with TRBD1. The CDR3 spans 16 residues. Trimming cost V 5 bases and J 2 bases; bases outside gene matches: 10. The germline V gene encodes CDR1 SGHKS and CDR2 YYEKEE (reference sequence). The CDR3 sequence: CASRVLGTGLQETQYF. Written as DNA, the CDR3 is TGTGCCAGCAGAGTCCTCGGGACAGGGCTTCAAGAGACCCAGTACTTC.

J is TRBJ1-1 and V is TRBV7-2, with 11 positions matching TRBD1. V dropped 1 base and J dropped 4; count of bases not matched to a gene: 5. The germline gives CDR1 SGHTA, CDR2 FQGNSA. The CDR3 length is 16 residues. CDR3 in amino acids: CASSLVGGQGGTEAFF. The CDR3 DNA reads TGTGCCAGCAGCTTAGTAGGGGGACAGGGGGGCACTGAAGCTTTCTTT.